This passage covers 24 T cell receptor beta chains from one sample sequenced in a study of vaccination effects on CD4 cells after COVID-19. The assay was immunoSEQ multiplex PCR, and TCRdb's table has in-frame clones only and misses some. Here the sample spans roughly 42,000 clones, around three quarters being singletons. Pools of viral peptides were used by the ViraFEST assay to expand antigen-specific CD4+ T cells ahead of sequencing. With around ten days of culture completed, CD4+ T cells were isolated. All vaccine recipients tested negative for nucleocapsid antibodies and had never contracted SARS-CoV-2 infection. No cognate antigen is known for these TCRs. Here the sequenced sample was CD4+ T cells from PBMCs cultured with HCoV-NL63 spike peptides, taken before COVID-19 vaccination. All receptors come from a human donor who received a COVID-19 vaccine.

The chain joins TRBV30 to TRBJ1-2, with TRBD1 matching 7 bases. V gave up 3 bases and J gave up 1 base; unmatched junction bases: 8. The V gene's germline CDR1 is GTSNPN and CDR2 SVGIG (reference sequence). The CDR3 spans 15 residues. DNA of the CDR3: TGTGCCTGGAGCCCCGGGACAGATTATAACTATGGCTACACCTTC. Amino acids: CAWSPGTDYNYGYTF.

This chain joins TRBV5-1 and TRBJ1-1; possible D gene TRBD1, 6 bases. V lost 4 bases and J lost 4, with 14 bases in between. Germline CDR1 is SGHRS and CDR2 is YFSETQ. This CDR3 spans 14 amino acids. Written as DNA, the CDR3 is TGCGCCAGCAGCAGGACAGTCCCAAGCACTGAAGCTTTCTTT. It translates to CASSRTVPSTEAFF. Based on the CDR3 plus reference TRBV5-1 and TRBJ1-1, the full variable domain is KAGVTQTPRYLIKTRGQQVTLSCSPISGHRSVSWYQQTPGQGLQFLFEYFSETQRNKGNFPGRFSGRQFSNSRSEMNVSTLELGDSALYLCASSRTVPSTEAFFGQGTRLTVV.

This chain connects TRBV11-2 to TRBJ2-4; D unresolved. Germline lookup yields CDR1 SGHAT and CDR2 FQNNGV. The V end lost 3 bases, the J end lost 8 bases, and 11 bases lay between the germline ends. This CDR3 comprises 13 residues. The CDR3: CASSLVGSDIQYF. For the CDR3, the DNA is TGTGCCAGCAGCTTGGTCGGGTCGGACATTCAGTACTTC.

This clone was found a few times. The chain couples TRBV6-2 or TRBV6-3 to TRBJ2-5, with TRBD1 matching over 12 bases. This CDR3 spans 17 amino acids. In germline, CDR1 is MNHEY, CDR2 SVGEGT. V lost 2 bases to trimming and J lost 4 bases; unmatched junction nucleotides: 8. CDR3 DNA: TGTGCCAGCAGTTACCTATATGGGACAGGGGGCCCAGAGACCCAGTACTTC. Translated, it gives CASSYLYGTGGPETQYF.

CDR3 coding DNA: TGTGCCAGCAGCTTAGCAGGGGCGAACACTGAAGCTTTCTTT. Amino acids: CASSLAGANTEAFF. The chain joins TRBV11-1 to TRBJ1-1; possible D gene TRBD1, 5 bases. CDR3 size: 14 residues. Germline V gene sequence: CDR1 SGHAT, CDR2 FQDESV (reference sequence). Deletions cut 0 bases from V and 1 base from J, with 6 bases between.

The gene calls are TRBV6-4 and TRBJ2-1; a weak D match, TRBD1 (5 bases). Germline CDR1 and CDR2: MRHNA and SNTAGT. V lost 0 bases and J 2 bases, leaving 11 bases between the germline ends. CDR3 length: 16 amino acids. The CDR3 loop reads CASSDSGATPYNEQFF. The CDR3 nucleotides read TGTGCCAGCAGTGACTCAGGGGCGACACCCTACAATGAGCAGTTCTTC.

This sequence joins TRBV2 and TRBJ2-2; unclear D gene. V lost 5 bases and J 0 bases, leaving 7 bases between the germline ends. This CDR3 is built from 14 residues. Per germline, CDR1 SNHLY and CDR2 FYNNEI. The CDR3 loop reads CASSITANTGELFF. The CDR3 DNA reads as TGTGCCAGCAGTATTACAGCGAACACCGGGGAGCTGTTTTTT.

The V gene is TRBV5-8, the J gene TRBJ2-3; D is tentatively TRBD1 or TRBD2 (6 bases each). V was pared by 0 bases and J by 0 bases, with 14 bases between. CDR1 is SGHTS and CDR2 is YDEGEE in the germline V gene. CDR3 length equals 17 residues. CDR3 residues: CASSLGWGALSTDTQYF. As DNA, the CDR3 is TGTGCCAGCAGCTTGGGTTGGGGGGCTCTTAGCACAGATACGCAGTATTTT.

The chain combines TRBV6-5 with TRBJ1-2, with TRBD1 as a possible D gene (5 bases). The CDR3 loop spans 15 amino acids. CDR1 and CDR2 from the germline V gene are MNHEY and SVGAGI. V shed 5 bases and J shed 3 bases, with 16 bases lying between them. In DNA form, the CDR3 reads TGTGCCAGCAGTCAAATTGCAGGGTCTCACTATGGCTACACCTTC. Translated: CASSQIAGSHYGYTF.

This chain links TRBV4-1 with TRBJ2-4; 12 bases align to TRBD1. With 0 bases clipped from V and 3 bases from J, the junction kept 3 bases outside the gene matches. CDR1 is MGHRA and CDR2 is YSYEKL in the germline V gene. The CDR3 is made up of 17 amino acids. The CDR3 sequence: CASSQEGTGGGKNIQYF. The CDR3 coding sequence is TGCGCCAGCAGCCAAGAGGGGACAGGGGGCGGCAAAAACATTCAGTACTTC.

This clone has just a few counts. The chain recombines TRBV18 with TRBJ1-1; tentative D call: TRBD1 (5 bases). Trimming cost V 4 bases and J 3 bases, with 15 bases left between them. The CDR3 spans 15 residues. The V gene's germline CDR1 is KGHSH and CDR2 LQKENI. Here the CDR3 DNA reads TGTGCCAGCTCACAGCACGTCAGGGATGACACTGAAGCTTTCTTT. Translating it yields CASSQHVRDDTEAFF.

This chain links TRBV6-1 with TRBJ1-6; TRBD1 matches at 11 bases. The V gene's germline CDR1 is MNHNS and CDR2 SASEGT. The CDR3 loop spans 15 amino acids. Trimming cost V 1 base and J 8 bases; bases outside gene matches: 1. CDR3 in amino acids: CASSEVDRGHSPLHF. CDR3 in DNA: TGTGCCAGCAGTGAAGTGGACAGGGGGCATTCACCCCTCCACTTT.

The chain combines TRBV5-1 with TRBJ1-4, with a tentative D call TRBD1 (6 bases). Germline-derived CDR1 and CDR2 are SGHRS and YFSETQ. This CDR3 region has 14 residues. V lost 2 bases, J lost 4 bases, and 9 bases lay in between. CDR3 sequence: CASSFTDSNEKLFF. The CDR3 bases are TGCGCCAGCAGCTTCACGGACAGTAATGAAAAACTGTTTTTT. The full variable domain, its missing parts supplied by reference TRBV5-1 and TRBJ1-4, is KAGVTQTPRYLIKTRGQQVTLSCSPISGHRSVSWYQQTPGQGLQFLFEYFSETQRNKGNFPGRFSGRQFSNSRSEMNVSTLELGDSALYLCASSFTDSNEKLFFGSGTQLSVL.

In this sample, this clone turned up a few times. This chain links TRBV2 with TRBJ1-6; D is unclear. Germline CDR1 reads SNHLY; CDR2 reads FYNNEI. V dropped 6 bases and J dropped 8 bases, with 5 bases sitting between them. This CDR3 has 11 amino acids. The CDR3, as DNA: TGTGCCAGCAGCTGGGATTCACCCCTCCACTTT. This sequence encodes CASSWDSPLHF.

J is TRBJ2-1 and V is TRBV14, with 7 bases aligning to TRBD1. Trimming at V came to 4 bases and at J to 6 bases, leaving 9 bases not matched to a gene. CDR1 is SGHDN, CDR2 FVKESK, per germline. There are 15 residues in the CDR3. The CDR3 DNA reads TGTGCCAGCAGCCTTAACAGGGGTCCGGGCAATGAGCAGTTCTTC. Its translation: CASSLNRGPGNEQFF.

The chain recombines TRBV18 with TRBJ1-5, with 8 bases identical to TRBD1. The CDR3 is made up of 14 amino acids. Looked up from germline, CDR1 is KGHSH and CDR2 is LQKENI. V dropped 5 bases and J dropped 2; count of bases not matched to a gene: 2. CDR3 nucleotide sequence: TGTGCCAGCTCAGGACAGGGTGGCAATCAGCCCCAGCATTTT. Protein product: CASSGQGGNQPQHF.

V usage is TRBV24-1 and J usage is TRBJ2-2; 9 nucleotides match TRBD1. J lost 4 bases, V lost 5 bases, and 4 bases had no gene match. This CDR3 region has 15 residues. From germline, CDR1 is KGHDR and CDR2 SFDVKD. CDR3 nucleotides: TGTGCCACCAGTGGACAGGGGGATATCACCGGGGAGCTGTTTTTT. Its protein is CATSGQGDITGELFF.

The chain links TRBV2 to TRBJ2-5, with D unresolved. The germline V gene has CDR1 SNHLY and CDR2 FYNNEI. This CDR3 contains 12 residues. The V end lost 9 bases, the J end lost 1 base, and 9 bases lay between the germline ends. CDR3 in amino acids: CARAVSQETQYF. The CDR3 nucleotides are TGTGCCAGAGCAGTGTCCCAAGAGACCCAGTACTTC.

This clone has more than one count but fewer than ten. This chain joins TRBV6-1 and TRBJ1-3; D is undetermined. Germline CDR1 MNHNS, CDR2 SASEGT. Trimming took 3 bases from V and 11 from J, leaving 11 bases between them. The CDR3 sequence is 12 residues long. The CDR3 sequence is CASSDLGLPIYF. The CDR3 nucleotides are TGTGCCAGCAGTGATTTGGGCCTTCCCATATATTTT.

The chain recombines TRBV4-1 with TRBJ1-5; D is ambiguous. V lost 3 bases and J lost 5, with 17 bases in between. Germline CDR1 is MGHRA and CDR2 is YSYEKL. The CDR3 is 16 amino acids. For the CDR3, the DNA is TGCGCCAGCAGCCAGGACCTTGCCGCGGAATATCAGCCCCAGCATTTT. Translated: CASSQDLAAEYQPQHF.

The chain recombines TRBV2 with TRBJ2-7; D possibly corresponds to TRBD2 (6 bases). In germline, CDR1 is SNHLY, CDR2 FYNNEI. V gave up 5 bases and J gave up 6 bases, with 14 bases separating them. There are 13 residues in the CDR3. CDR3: CASSPRWGGEQYV. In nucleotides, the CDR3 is TGTGCCAGCAGTCCAAGATGGGGAGGCGAGCAGTACGTC.

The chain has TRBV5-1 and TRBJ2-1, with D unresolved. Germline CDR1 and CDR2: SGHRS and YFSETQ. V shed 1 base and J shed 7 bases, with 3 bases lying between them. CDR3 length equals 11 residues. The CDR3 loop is CASSLLNEQFF. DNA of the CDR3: TGCGCCAGCAGCTTGTTAAATGAGCAGTTCTTC.

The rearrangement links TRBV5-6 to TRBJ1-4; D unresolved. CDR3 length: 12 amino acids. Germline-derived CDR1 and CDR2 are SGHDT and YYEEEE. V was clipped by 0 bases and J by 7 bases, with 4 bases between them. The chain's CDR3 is CASSLATEKLFF. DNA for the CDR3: TGTGCCAGCAGCTTGGCGACTGAAAAACTGTTTTTT.

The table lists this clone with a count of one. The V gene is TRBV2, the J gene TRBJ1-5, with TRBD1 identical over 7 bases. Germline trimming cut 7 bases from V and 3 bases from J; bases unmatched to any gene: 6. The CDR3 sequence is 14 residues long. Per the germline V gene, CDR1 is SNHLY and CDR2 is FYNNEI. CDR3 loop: CASTGTAPNQPQHF. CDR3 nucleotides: TGTGCCAGCACGGGGACAGCGCCCAATCAGCCCCAGCATTTT.